The entry below gives a single T cell receptor beta chain sequence along with its context. The target antigen is unknown. Amplification used 60 Vbeta primers and 13 Jbeta primers. Clones were sequenced by immunoSEQ multiplex PCR, and TCRdb holds only the in-frame ones, with some missing. The table has about 120,000 clones, approximately 17% seen once; the top ten hold roughly 2.7%. The CDR3 has 15 amino acids. The J segment lost 10 bases and the V segment lost 5 bases, leaving 10 bases of the junction unmatched. Germline values: CDR1 MNHNY, CDR2 SVGAGI (reference sequence). These data originate in a study of cytomegalovirus exposure and HLA in healthy donors. Study at large: Of roughly 360 genotyped donors, roughly 76% grouped in the Caucasian-associated ancestry cluster.

Each donor's status was that of a healthy bone marrow donor. General study results and limits: With further analysis later on, most CMV-associated TCR beta chains appeared HLA-restricted. Earlier analysis found most TCR beta V segments productive about 90% or about 30% of the time.

Sequenced material: PBMCs. The TCR originated in a female donor in good health and CMV-seropositive. The rearrangement joins TRBV6-6 to TRBJ1-6, with 8 bases aligning to TRBD1. CDR3 in amino acids: CASSPADRGGSPLHF. As DNA, the CDR3 is TGTGCCAGCAGTCCGGCCGACAGGGGAGGCTCACCCCTCCACTTT.